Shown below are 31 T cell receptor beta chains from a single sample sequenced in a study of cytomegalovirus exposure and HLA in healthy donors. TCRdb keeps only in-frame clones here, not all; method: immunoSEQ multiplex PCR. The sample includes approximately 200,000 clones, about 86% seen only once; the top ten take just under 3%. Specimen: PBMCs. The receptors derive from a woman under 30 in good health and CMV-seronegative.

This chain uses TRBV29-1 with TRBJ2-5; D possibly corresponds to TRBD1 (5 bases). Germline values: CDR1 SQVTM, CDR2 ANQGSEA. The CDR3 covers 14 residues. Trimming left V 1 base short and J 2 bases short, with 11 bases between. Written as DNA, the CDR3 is TGCAGCGTTGAAGTCCAGGACAAACAAGAGACCCAGTACTTC. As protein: CSVEVQDKQETQYF.

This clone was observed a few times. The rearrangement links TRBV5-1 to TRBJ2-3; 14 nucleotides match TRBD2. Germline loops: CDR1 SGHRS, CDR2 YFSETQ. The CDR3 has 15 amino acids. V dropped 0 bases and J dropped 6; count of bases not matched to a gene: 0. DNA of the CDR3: TGCGCCAGCAGCTTGGGACTAGCGGGAGGGGATACGCAGTATTTT. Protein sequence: CASSLGLAGGDTQYF.

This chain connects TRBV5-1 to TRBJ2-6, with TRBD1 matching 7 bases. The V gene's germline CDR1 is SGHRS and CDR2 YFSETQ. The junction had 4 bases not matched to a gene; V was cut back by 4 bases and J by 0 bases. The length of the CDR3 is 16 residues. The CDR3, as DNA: TGCGCCAGCAGCCCCGGACAGGCCTCTGGGGCCAACGTCCTGACTTTC. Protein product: CASSPGQASGANVLTF.

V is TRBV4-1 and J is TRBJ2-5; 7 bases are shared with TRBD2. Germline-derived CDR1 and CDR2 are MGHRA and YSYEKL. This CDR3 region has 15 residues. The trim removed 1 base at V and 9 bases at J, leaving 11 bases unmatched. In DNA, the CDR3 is TGCGCCAGCAGCCAAGGAAATAGCCGGGGGGTGGCCCAGTACTTC. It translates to CASSQGNSRGVAQYF.

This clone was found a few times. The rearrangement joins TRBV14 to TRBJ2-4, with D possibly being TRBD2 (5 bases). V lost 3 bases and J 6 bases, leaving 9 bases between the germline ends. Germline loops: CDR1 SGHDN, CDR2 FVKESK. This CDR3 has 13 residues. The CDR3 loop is CASSHGVANIQYF. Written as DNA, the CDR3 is TGTGCCAGCAGCCACGGGGTGGCAAACATTCAGTACTTC.

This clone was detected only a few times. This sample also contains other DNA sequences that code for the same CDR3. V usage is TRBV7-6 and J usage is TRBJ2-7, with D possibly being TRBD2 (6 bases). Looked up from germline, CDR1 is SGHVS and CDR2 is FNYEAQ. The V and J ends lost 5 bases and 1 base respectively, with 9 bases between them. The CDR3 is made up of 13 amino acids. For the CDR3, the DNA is TGTGCCAGCAGCCCCGGACTATCCTACGAGCAGTACTTC. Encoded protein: CASSPGLSYEQYF.

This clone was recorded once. CDR3 coding DNA: TGTGCCACCACTCATGAGCAGTTCTTC. This sequence encodes CATTHEQFF. The V gene is TRBV6-1, the J gene TRBJ2-1; no reliable D call. The germline V and J ends were trimmed by 10 bases and 8 bases, with 6 bases remaining between them. Germline loops: CDR1 MNHNS, CDR2 SASEGT. The CDR3 totals 9 residues.

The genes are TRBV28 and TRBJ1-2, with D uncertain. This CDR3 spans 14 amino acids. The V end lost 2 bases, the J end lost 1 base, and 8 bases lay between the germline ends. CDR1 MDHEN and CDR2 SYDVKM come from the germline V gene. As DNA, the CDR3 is TGTGCCAGCAGTTTAGCCCAGTTTAACTATGGCTACACCTTC. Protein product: CASSLAQFNYGYTF.

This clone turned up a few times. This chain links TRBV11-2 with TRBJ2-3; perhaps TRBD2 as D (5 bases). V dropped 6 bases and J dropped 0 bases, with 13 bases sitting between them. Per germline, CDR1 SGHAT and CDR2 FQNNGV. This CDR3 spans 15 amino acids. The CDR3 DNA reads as TGTGCCAGCAGTGCGGGTCAGACTAGCACAGATACGCAGTATTTT. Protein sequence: CASSAGQTSTDTQYF.

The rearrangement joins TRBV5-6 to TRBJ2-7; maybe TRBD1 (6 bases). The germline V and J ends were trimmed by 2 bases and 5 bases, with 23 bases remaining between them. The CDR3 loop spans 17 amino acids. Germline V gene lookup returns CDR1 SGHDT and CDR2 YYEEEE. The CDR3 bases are TGTGCCAGCAGCTTATATCGTGGGACAAAAGTCGCCGACGAGCAGTACTTC. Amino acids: CASSLYRGTKVADEQYF.

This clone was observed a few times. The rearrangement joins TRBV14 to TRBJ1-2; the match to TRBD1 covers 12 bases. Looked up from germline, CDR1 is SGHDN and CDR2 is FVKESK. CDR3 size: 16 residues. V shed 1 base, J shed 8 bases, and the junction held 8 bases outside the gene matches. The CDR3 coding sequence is TGTGCCAGCAGCCAAGCCTGGGACAGGGGGCGCGGCGGCTACACCTTC. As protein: CASSQAWDRGRGGYTF.

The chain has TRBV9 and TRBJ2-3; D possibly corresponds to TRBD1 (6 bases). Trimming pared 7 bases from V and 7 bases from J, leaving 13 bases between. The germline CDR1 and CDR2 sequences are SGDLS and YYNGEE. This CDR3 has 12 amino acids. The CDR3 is CASSRGTNTQYF. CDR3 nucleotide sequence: TGTGCCAGCTCGAGAGGGACAAATACGCAGTATTTT. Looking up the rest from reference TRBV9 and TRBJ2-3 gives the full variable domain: DSGVTQTPKHLITATGQRVTLRCSPRSGDLSVYWYQQSLDQGLQFLIQYYNGEERAKGNILERFSAQQFPDLHSELNLSSLELGDSALYFCASSRGTNTQYFGPGTRLTVL.

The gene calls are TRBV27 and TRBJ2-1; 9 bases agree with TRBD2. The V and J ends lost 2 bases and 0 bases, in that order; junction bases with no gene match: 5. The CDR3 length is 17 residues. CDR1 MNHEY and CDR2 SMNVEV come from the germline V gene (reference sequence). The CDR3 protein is CASSLLAGPFSYNEQFF. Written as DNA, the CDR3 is TGTGCCAGCAGTTTACTAGCGGGACCGTTCTCCTACAATGAGCAGTTCTTC.

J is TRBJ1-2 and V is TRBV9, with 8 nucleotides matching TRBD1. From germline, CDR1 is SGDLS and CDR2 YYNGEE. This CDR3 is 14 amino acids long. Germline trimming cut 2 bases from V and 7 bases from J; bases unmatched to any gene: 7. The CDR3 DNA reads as TGTGCCAGCAGCGTCCACAGGGGGGGCGTTGGCTACACCTTC. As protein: CASSVHRGGVGYTF.

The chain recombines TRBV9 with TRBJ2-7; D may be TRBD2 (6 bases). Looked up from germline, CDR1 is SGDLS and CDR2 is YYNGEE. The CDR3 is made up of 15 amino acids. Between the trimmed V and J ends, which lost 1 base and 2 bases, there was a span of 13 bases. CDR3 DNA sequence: TGTGCCAGCAGCGTATTGGATAGCGGTACCTACGAGCAGTACTTC. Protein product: CASSVLDSGTYEQYF.

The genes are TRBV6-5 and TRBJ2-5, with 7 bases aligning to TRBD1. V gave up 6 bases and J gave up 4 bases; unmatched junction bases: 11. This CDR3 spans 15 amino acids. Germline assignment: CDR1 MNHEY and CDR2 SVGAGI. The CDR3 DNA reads TGTGCCAGCAGCTCCTACCGGGACAGCTCAGAGACCCAGTACTTC. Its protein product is CASSSYRDSSETQYF.

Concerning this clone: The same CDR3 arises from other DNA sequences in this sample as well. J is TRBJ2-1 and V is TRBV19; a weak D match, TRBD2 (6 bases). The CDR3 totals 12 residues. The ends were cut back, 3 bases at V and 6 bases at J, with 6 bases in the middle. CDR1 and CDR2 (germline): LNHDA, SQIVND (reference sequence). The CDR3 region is CASSIGGNEQFF. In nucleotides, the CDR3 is TGTGCCAGTAGTATCGGGGGCAATGAGCAGTTCTTC.

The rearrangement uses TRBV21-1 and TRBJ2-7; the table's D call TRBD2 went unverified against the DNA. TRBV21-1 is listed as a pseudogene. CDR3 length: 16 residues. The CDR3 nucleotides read TGTGCCAGCAGCAAAGTAGTAGCGGAGCCCACCTACGAGCAGTACTTC. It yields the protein CASSKVVAEPTYEQYF.

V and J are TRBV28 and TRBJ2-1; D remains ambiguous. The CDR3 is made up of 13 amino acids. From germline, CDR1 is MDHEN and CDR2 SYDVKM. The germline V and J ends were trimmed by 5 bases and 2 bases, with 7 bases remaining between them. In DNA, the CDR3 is TGTGCCAGCAGTATCGGTCCCTACAATGAGCAGTTCTTC. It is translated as CASSIGPYNEQFF. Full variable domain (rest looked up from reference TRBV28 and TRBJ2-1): DVKVTQSSRYLVKRTGEKVFLECVQDMDHENMFWYRQDPGLGLRLIYFSYDVKMKEKGDIPEGYSVSREKKERFSLILESASTNQTSMYLCASSIGPYNEQFFGPGTRLTVL.

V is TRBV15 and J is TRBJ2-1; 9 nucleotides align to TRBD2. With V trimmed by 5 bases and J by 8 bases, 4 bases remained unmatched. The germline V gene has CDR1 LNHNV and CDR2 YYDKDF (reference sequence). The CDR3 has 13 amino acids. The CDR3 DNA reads TGTGCCACCAGCGTCAGCGGGAGGTATGAGCAGTTCTTC. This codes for CATSVSGRYEQFF.

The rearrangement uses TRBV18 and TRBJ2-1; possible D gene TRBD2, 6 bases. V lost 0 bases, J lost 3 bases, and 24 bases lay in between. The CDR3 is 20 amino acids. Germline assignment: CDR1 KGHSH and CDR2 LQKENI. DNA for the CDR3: TGTGCCAGCTCACCACCAGTCCGGCGGGAAGCTGGGCGGGACTACAATGAGCAGTTCTTC. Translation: CASSPPVRREAGRDYNEQFF.

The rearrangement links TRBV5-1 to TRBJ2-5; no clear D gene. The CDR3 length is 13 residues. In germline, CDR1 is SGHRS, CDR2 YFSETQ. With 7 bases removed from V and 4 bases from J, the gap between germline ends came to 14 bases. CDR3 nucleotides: TGCGCCAGCCGCACCCCAGCGTCAGAGACCCAGTACTTC. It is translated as CASRTPASETQYF.

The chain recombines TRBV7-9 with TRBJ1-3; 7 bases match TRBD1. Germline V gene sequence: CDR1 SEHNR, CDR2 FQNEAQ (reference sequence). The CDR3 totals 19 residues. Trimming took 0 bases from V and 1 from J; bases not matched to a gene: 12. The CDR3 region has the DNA TGTGCCAGCAGCTTAGCGAATGGGGACAGCGATCTATCTGGAAACACCATATATTTT. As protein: CASSLANGDSDLSGNTIYF.

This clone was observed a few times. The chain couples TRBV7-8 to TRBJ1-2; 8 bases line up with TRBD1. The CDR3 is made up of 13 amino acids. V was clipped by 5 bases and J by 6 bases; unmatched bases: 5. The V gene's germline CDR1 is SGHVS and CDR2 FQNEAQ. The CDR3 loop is CASSQTGAHGYTF. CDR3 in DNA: TGTGCCAGCAGCCAGACAGGGGCTCATGGCTACACCTTC.

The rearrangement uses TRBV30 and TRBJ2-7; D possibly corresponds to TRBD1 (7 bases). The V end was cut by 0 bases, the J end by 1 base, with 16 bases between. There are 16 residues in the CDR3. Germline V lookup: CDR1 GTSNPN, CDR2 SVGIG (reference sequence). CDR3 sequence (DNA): TGTGCCTGGAGTGTAAATCAGGGGGGCATTTCCTACGAGCAGTACTTC. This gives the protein CAWSVNQGGISYEQYF.

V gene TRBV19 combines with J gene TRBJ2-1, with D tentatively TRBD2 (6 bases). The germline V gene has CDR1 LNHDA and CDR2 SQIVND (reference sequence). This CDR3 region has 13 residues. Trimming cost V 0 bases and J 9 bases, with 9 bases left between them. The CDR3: CASSIDPAGEQFF. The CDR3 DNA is TGTGCCAGTAGTATAGATCCAGCGGGTGAGCAGTTCTTC.

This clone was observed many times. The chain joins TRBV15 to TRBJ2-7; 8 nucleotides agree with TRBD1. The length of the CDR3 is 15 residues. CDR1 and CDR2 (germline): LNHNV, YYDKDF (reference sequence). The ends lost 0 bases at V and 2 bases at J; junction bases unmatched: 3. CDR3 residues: CATSREQGATYEQYF. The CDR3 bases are TGTGCCACCAGCAGAGAGCAGGGGGCGACCTACGAGCAGTACTTC.

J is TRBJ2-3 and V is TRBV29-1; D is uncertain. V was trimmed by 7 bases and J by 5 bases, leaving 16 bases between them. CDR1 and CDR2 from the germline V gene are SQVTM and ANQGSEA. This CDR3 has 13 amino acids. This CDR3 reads CSGGGRSLDTQYF. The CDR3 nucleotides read TGCAGCGGAGGCGGAAGGAGTTTAGATACGCAGTATTTT.

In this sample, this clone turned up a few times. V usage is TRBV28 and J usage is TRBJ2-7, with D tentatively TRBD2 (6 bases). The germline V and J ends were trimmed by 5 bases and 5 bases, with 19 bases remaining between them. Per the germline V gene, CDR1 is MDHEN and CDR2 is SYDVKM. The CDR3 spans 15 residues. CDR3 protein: CASSTLTGPGDEQYF. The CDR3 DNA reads TGTGCCAGCAGTACACTCACGGGGCCGGGGGACGAGCAGTACTTC. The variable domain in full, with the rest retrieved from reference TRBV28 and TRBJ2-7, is DVKVTQSSRYLVKRTGEKVFLECVQDMDHENMFWYRQDPGLGLRLIYFSYDVKMKEKGDIPEGYSVSREKKERFSLILESASTNQTSMYLCASSTLTGPGDEQYFGPGTRLTVT.

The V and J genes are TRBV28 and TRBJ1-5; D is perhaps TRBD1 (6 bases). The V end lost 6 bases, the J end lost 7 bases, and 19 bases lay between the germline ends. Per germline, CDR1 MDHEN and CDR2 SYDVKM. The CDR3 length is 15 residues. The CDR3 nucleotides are TGTGCCAGCAGCTTTCGGACAGCTTCAGGACAGCCCCAGCATTTT. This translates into CASSFRTASGQPQHF.

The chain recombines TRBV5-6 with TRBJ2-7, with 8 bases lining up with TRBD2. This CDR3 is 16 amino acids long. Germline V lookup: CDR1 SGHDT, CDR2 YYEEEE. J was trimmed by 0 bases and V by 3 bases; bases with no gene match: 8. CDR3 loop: CASSWTPAGGSYEQYF. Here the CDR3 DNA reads TGTGCCAGCAGCTGGACACCTGCGGGAGGCTCCTACGAGCAGTACTTC.